Sequencing of this TCR beta chain was carried out in a study of T cells in women clearing cervical HPV infection. Study in general: Controls' single incident HPV16 infection cleared within 12 months without precancer. With HLA typing for only a few women, HLA confounding remains possible. Study-wide results and caveats: Repertoire richness, not evenness, was significantly elevated in CIN3+ cases versus controls.

Germline CDR1 and CDR2: MNHNS and SASEGT. Trimming at V came to 4 bases and at J to 0 bases, leaving 6 bases not matched to a gene. CDR3 length: 16 amino acids. To note about this clone: Its matching antigen is unknown. The read stops 3 residues short of the end of the CDR3; the missing end is completed from the germline J gene.

Sequenced by immunoSEQ multiplex PCR; TCRdb stores in-frame clones only, minus some. Its listing shows about 20,000 clones. This chain links TRBV6-1 with TRBJ2-3; 8 positions match TRBD1. This TCR came from a woman aged 18-69 years with a cervical HPV16 infection that either progressed to CIN3+ or cleared (not recorded which). The material sequenced was blood buffy coat. CDR3 DNA, as far as it was read: TGTGCCAGCAGTGCAATGACAGGGGCCAGCACAGATACG. This codes for CASSAMTGASTDT. The CDR3 in its entirety is CASSAMTGASTDTQYF.